At least ten counts were recorded for the clone carrying this TCR beta chain. Its matching antigen is unknown. These data are taken from a study of T cells in Graves' hyperthyroidism and ophthalmopathy. Germline trimming cut 3 bases from V and 3 bases from J; bases unmatched to any gene: 10. There are 17 residues in the CDR3. Germline CDR1 is SGHAT and CDR2 is FQNNGV. From RNA transcripts, TCR beta CDR3 regions were amplified. With the HTBI primer set, the TCR CDR3 went through a first round of RT-PCR. TCRdb called the multiplex PCR reads again in MiXCR, with one record for every CDR3 protein. Of roughly 380,000 distinct CDR3 sequences listed, roughly 13% are singletons. Whole-study findings and limits: Ophthalmopathy was identified by the model a median about 6.8 months ahead of onset.

This receptor was taken from a man aged 25-45 years with Graves' hyperthyroidism that later progressed to Graves' ophthalmopathy. V gene TRBV11-2 combines with J gene TRBJ2-7; the match to TRBD2 covers 11 bases. The material sequenced was blood. The CDR3 region has the DNA TGTGCCAGCAGCTTGCTACTAGCGGGGGCCGCGCTCTACGAGCAGTACTTC. Amino acids: CASSLLLAGAALYEQYF.